This T cell receptor (beta chain) was observed in a study of T cell responses to AZD1222 COVID-19 vaccine (dated by TCRdb to the early 2020s). In terms of the full investigation: A total of 233 trial participants underwent TCR sequencing, of whom about 210 had received two doses of AZD1222 and around 25 had received two doses of the MenACWY control vaccine. Trial participants were enrolled by age into 18-55, 56-69 and 70-plus year subgroups, with roughly 160, 29 and 62 TCR-sequenced participants respectively. Overall results and qualifications from the work: A significant rise in spike-specific TCR breadth and depth was observed after two AZD1222 doses relative to day 0 and relative to MenACWY recipients. Because no samples from the day 14 peak response were available, repertoires could be characterized only after the peak T cell response. Conclusions about previously exposed vaccinees are limited, since just six or seven AZD1222 recipients were seropositive for SARS-CoV-2 at baseline. Nearly half of unique spike-specific TCRs reportedly recognized epitopes outside regions mutated in the B.1.351 and B.1.1.7 variants. Participants were mostly white British, with more females than males. The authors suggested clonal diversity may have been underestimated. In the small 56-69-year group, the increase in depth fell short of significance, most likely because of low power. The vaccine-associated CD4 TCRs covered the entire spike protein, and the dominant responses fell in regions 160-218 and 743-854.

This clone was observed a few times. It has no known antigen specificity. The sample holds no much larger clone one base away, and base qualities are not on file. What the time point label conveys for this sample: sample from adult after SARS-CoV-2 infection, after symptom onset. A couple of convalescent COVID-19 patients, sampled after symptom onset from adults with prior SARS-CoV-2 infection, were also TCR-sequenced for comparison. The CDR3 regions of human TCRbeta chains were analyzed by immunosequencing. In the paper's pipeline: TCRs in the repertoires were matched against a reference library of SARS-CoV-2-specific TCRs that had been generated with the MIRA antigen-specificity platform. Breadth was defined as the fraction of unique TCRs that were SARS-CoV-2-associated. Depth was defined as the fraction of total T cells that were SARS-CoV-2-associated. Each spike-specific TCR was assigned to its reactive spike region and to a CD4 or CD8 class using the MIRA data. Log10-transformed breadth and depth values were compared by one-way ANOVA with Sidak's multiple comparisons tests. Here the immuneACCESS table is served through TCRdb, limited to in-frame sequences with V and J called. Missing clones are a known gap in these copies; in checked studies unresolved V genes cover under half, and the rest lacks a known reason. V, J and clone size derive from that table, while D and trimming were established from the DNA sequence. This sample gives some 150,000 clones in total; around 85% of them show up just once. The ten biggest clones cover just under 7% of the sample.

From the cysteine up to the phenylalanine, the CDR3 has a length of 14 residues. Just the 42-base CDR3 DNA is kept, in frame starting at base 1. V is cut back by 6 bases and J by 7 bases, with 5 bases in the junction unmatched. Looking up the germline V gene yields CDR1 SNHLY and CDR2 FYNNEI. This TCR derives from an adult who had recovered from COVID-19. The rearrangement joined TRBV2 to TRBJ1-5, and 11 bases in between align with TRBD1. The sample here was peripheral blood, taken after recovery from COVID-19. The CDR3 region reads CASRGTGGWQPQHF. Read as DNA, the sequence is TGTGCCAGCAGAGGGACAGGGGGGTGGCAGCCCCAGCATTTT.